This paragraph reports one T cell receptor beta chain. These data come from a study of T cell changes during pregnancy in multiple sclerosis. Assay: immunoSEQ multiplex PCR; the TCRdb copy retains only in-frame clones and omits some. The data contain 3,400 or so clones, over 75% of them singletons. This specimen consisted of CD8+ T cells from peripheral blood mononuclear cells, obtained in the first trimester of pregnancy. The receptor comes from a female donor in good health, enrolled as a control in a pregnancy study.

The CDR3 DNA is TGCGCCAGCAGCTTGAGGGGGGGCGCTAGCACAGATACGCAGTATTTT. Translated, it gives CASSLRGGASTDTQYF. The chain is built from TRBV5-1 and TRBJ2-3, with D tentatively TRBD2 (7 bases). The CDR3 has 16 residues. Germline lookup yields CDR1 SGHRS and CDR2 YFSETQ. V lost 1 base and J lost 0, with 12 bases in between. Variable domain in full (rest from reference TRBV5-1 and TRBJ2-3): KAGVTQTPRYLIKTRGQQVTLSCSPISGHRSVSWYQQTPGQGLQFLFEYFSETQRNKGNFPGRFSGRQFSNSRSEMNVSTLELGDSALYLCASSLRGGASTDTQYFGPGTRLTVL.